A single sample gave rise to the 13 T cell receptor beta chains below, sequenced in a study of blood T cell repertoires in COVID-19. The method was immunoSEQ multiplex PCR; TCRdb's version includes in-frame clones alone and lacks a portion of them. There are roughly 330,000 clones in the sample; roughly 87% occur only once, and more than 7.5% lies in the top ten. The sequenced sample was peripheral blood. The receptors originated from a man aged 30 to 45 with COVID-19, enrolled during active disease.

Regarding this clone: Other nucleotide sequences in the sample specify the same CDR3. This chain links TRBV7-9 with TRBJ2-7; 7 bases match TRBD1. This CDR3 has 15 amino acids. Per germline, CDR1 SEHNR and CDR2 FQNEAQ (reference sequence). The junction had 6 bases not matched to a gene; V was cut back by 1 base and J by 3 bases. CDR3 bases: TGTGCCAGCAGCTTAGGACAGGGCCTGAGCTACGAGCAGTACTTC. It is translated as CASSLGQGLSYEQYF. Full variable domain (missing parts from reference TRBV7-9 and TRBJ2-7): DTGVSQNPRHKITKRGQNVTFRCDPISEHNRLYWYRQTLGQGPEFLTYFQNEAQLEKSRLLSDRFSAERPKGSFSTLEIQRTEQGDSAMYLCASSLGQGLSYEQYFGPGTRLTVT.

V is TRBV27 and J is TRBJ1-2; no reliable D call. V was shortened by 1 base and J by 4 bases, with 10 bases between the two germline ends. This CDR3 has 14 amino acids. The germline V gene has CDR1 MNHEY and CDR2 SMNVEV (reference sequence). The CDR3 is CASSLLQPGYGYTF. CDR3 in DNA: TGTGCCAGCAGTTTATTACAGCCTGGCTATGGCTACACCTTC.

CDR3 residues: CASSFDRGVSNQPQHF. CDR3 in DNA: TGTGCCAGTAGTTTCGACAGGGGGGTTAGCAATCAGCCCCAGCATTTT. The rearrangement uses TRBV19 and TRBJ1-5; 9 bases agree with TRBD1. V lost 5 bases, J lost 0 bases, and 5 bases stayed unmatched. CDR1 and CDR2 from the germline V gene are LNHDA and SQIVND (reference sequence). The CDR3 contains 16 residues.

The CDR3 region is CASTSTSGDNEQFF. The CDR3 DNA follows: TGTGCCAGCACCTCGACTAGCGGGGACAATGAGCAGTTCTTC. The chain carries TRBV7-2 and TRBJ2-1; 11 bases match TRBD2. The germline gives CDR1 SGHTA, CDR2 FQGNSA. With V trimmed by 7 bases and J by 5 bases, 4 bases remained unmatched. This CDR3 spans 14 amino acids.

This chain joins TRBV5-4 and TRBJ2-2; 10 nucleotides align to TRBD1. Germline CDR1 is SGHNT and CDR2 is YYREEE (reference sequence). CDR3 length: 16 residues. J lost 0 bases, V lost 4 bases, and 3 bases had no gene match. CDR3 in DNA: TGTGCCAGCAGCCGGACAGGGGGTCCGAACACCGGGGAGCTGTTTTTT. Amino acid sequence: CASSRTGGPNTGELFF.

The chain combines TRBV24-1 with TRBJ2-4; D gene ambiguous. The CDR3 runs 15 residues. V was trimmed by 2 bases and J by 0 bases, leaving 7 bases between them. Germline V gives CDR1 KGHDR, CDR2 SFDVKD. DNA for the CDR3: TGTGCCACCAGTGATTCTAACTTAGCCAAAAACATTCAGTACTTC. As protein: CATSDSNLAKNIQYF.

The chain joins TRBV30 to TRBJ1-5; the match to TRBD1 covers 10 bases. V trimming: 0 bases; J trimming: 3 bases; junction bases outside the gene matches: 5. This CDR3 has 16 residues. The germline gives CDR1 GTSNPN, CDR2 SVGIG (reference sequence). CDR3: CAWSVGGQGFNQPQHF. CDR3 DNA sequence: TGTGCCTGGAGTGTTGGGGGACAGGGGTTCAATCAGCCCCAGCATTTT.

The chain joins TRBV2 to TRBJ2-7; possibly TRBD1 for D (5 bases). V gave up 7 bases and J gave up 2 bases, with 15 bases separating them. Germline CDR1 is SNHLY and CDR2 is FYNNEI. The CDR3 totals 14 residues. CDR3 residues: CASMDTQKTYEQYF. The CDR3 DNA follows: TGTGCCAGCATGGACACCCAGAAGACCTACGAGCAGTACTTC.

The CDR3 sequence: CASSHRTQPRTSHNSPLHF. DNA for the CDR3: TGCGCCAGCAGTCATCGGACGCAGCCCCGGACATCCCATAATTCACCCCTCCACTTT. The chain recombines TRBV23-1 with TRBJ1-6; tentative D call: TRBD1 (5 bases). TRBV23-1 is an ORF, with its function uncertain. The V gene lost 3 bases and the J gene lost 5 bases, with 23 bases spanning the gap. The CDR3 is 19 residues long.

The genes are TRBV7-2 and TRBJ1-1; D may be TRBD1 (6 bases). The CDR3 has 14 residues. Deletions cut 2 bases from V and 1 base from J, with 8 bases between. Germline assignment: CDR1 SGHTA and CDR2 FQGNSA. As DNA, the CDR3 is TGTGCCAGCAGCTTACAGGGGCAGAACACTGAAGCTTTCTTT. It translates to CASSLQGQNTEAFF.

The chain has TRBV9 and TRBJ1-1; 10 bases line up with TRBD1. This CDR3 contains 15 residues. J lost 6 bases, V lost 3 bases, and 8 bases had no gene match. The germline V gene has CDR1 SGDLS and CDR2 YYNGEE. The CDR3 loop is CASSETGGLLAEAFF. The CDR3 DNA is TGTGCCAGCAGCGAGACAGGGGGCTTGTTGGCTGAAGCTTTCTTT.

This chain uses TRBV29-1 with TRBJ2-7; TRBD1 agrees at 10 bases. The V segment lost 5 bases and the J segment 9 bases; nucleotides outside the gene matches: 19. Germline V CDR1 and CDR2: SQVTM, ANQGSEA. CDR3 size: 16 residues. This chain's CDR3 is CSVTGTGDLHLEGQYF. CDR3 coding DNA: TGCAGCGTTACCGGGACAGGGGACCTCCATCTCGAGGGGCAGTACTTC.

The rearrangement links TRBV7-9 to TRBJ1-1; D is perhaps TRBD1 (6 bases). V gave up 3 bases and J gave up 2 bases, with 10 bases separating them. The CDR3 runs to 14 residues. The V gene's germline CDR1 is SEHNR and CDR2 FQNEAQ (reference sequence). CDR3 loop: CASSFFRGNTEAFF. The CDR3 DNA is TGTGCCAGCAGCTTCTTCAGGGGTAACACTGAAGCTTTCTTT.